One sample yielded the 21 T cell receptor beta chains listed below, sequenced in a study of identical twins. TCRdb recomputed calls from the 5' RACE reads with MiXCR, one row per CDR3 protein. The data hold about 720,000 distinct CDR3 sequences, with 15% to 20% observed a single time. The sample was also reused in another study, on T cells expressing NK-cell markers.

The sample comprised PBMCs. These receptors were obtained from a woman aged 18-29 years in good health.

This clonotype has at least ten counts. The chain combines TRBV12-3 or TRBV12-4 with TRBJ1-2; TRBD1 might be the D (5 bases). The CDR3 contains 12 residues. Trimming took 1 base from V and 10 from J, leaving 10 bases between them. As DNA, the CDR3 is TGTGCCAGCAGTTTAGGGGCAGGGATCTACACCTTC. Its protein is CASSLGAGIYTF.

The chain recombines TRBV29-1 with TRBJ1-1; possible D gene TRBD1, 6 bases. The CDR3 is made up of 14 amino acids. V was trimmed by 5 bases and J by 8 bases, leaving 21 bases between them. CDR1 is SQVTM and CDR2 is ANQGSEA in the germline V gene. Here the CDR3 DNA reads TGCAGCGTTCACATCGGGGACACTCCCCCCGAAGCTTTCTTT. It translates to CSVHIGDTPPEAFF.

This clonotype was recorded a few times. The V and J genes are TRBV9 and TRBJ2-7, with D possibly matching TRBD2 (7 bases). Germline CDR1 is SGDLS and CDR2 is YYNGEE. The V gene lost 0 bases and the J gene lost 2 bases, with 9 bases spanning the gap. The CDR3 runs 14 residues. DNA for the CDR3: TGTGCCAGCAGCGTAGCGGGGGGCCCCTACGAGCAGTACTTC. This encodes CASSVAGGPYEQYF.

This clonotype was counted only a few times. This chain links TRBV20-1 with TRBJ2-1, with unresolved D. CDR1 is DFQATT, CDR2 SNEGSKA, per germline (reference sequence). The CDR3 extends over 13 amino acids. The V end was cut by 0 bases, the J end by 7 bases, with 10 bases between. CDR3 residues: CSAREGLRNEQFF. In nucleotides, the CDR3 is TGCAGTGCTAGAGAGGGCTTAAGAAATGAGCAGTTCTTC.

This chain links TRBV27 with TRBJ2-5; 9 bases map to TRBD2. Germline V gene data show CDR1 as MNHEY and CDR2 as SMNVEV (reference sequence). The CDR3 loop spans 14 amino acids. J gave up 4 bases and V 10 bases, and 10 bases lay outside the gene matches. In DNA form, the CDR3 reads TGTGCCACCAGAGATAGCGGGAGTGGAGAGACCCAGTACTTC. Protein sequence: CATRDSGSGETQYF.

The chain carries TRBV29-1 and TRBJ2-7, with D perhaps assigned TRBD1 or TRBD2 (6 bases each). CDR3 length: 14 residues. Trimming took off 4 bases at V and 3 bases at J, with 16 bases between the two ends. Germline lookup yields CDR1 SQVTM and CDR2 ANQGSEA. The CDR3 loop is CSVGGPGGYYEQYF. CDR3 nucleotides: TGCAGCGTTGGGGGTCCCGGGGGCTACTACGAGCAGTACTTC.

The chain combines TRBV15 with TRBJ2-3, with 8 bases that match TRBD2. Germline-derived CDR1 and CDR2 are LNHNV and YYDKDF (reference sequence). This CDR3 comprises 16 residues. Losses at the gene ends were 0 bases for V and 6 bases for J; bases not matched to a gene: 8. The chain's CDR3 is CATSRENGRAGDTQYF. DNA of the CDR3: TGTGCCACCAGCAGAGAGAACGGGAGGGCCGGGGATACGCAGTATTTT.

This clonotype occurred many times. The gene calls are TRBV15 and TRBJ2-3; 9 bases match TRBD2. The length of the CDR3 is 15 residues. The germline V gene has CDR1 LNHNV and CDR2 YYDKDF (reference sequence). With V trimmed by 3 bases and J by 1 base, 2 bases remained unmatched. The CDR3 region is CATSRTSGRTDTQYF. CDR3 nucleotides: TGTGCCACCAGCAGGACTAGCGGACGCACAGATACGCAGTATTTT.

J is TRBJ1-5 and V is TRBV5-5, with D possibly TRBD1 on 6 matching bases. Between the trimmed V and J ends, which lost 1 base and 6 bases, there was a span of 14 bases. There are 15 residues in the CDR3. Germline V gene data show CDR1 as SGHKS and CDR2 as YYEKEE (reference sequence). The CDR3: CASSLTGLMVQPQHF. The CDR3 bases are TGTGCCAGCAGCTTGACAGGGTTAATGGTTCAGCCCCAGCATTTT.

This clonotype has more than one count but fewer than ten. The genes are TRBV11-2 and TRBJ2-1, with 8 nucleotides matching TRBD2. V gave up 5 bases and J gave up 7 bases; unmatched junction bases: 4. Germline lookup yields CDR1 SGHAT and CDR2 FQNNGV. CDR3 length: 13 residues. CDR3 nucleotide sequence: TGTGCCAGCAGCACCGGGGGGGGGAATGAGCAGTTCTTC. This gives the protein CASSTGGGNEQFF. The full variable domain, rest sourced from reference TRBV11-2 and TRBJ2-1, is EAGVAQSPRYKIIEKRQSVAFWCNPISGHATLYWYQQILGQGPKLLIQFQNNGVVDDSQLPKDRFSAERLKGVDSTLKIQPAKLEDSAVYLCASSTGGGNEQFFGPGTRLTVL.

This chain joins TRBV11-2 and TRBJ2-1, with D possibly being TRBD1 or TRBD2 (6 bases each). V was shortened by 7 bases and J by 6 bases, with 16 bases between the two germline ends. CDR3 size: 14 residues. Germline V lookup: CDR1 SGHAT, CDR2 FQNNGV. The CDR3 here is CASTIVGGGNEQFF. CDR3 bases: TGTGCCAGCACGATAGTAGGAGGGGGCAATGAGCAGTTCTTC.

This clonotype was seen a handful of times. The genes are TRBV12-3 or TRBV12-4 and TRBJ2-7; tentatively, D is TRBD2 (5 bases). The ends were cut back, 6 bases at V and 6 bases at J, with 15 bases in the middle. The CDR3 is 13 amino acids. CDR3: CASSKLGVGEQYF. The CDR3 nucleotides read TGTGCCAGCAGCAAGCTCGGGGTAGGCGAGCAGTACTTC.

This sequence joins TRBV5-1 and TRBJ1-1, with 9 bases identical to TRBD1. This CDR3 region has 13 residues. The J segment lost 5 bases and the V segment lost 4 bases, leaving 3 bases of the junction unmatched. The germline gives CDR1 SGHRS, CDR2 YFSETQ. The CDR3 region is CASSRDRVTEAFF. DNA of the CDR3: TGCGCCAGCAGCCGGGACAGGGTTACTGAAGCTTTCTTT.

This clonotype was observed a handful of times. The gene calls are TRBV6-1 and TRBJ1-2; no definite D call. This CDR3 has 12 residues. V was cut by 7 bases and J by 4 bases, with 10 bases left in between. Germline V CDR1 and CDR2: MNHNS, SASEGT. The CDR3 DNA follows: TGTGCCAGCACCTCCCCGGCCTATGGCTACACCTTC. Encoded protein: CASTSPAYGYTF.

This clonotype was observed a few times. The chain carries TRBV6-2 or TRBV6-3 and TRBJ1-6; D is perhaps TRBD1 (5 bases). The V end lost 6 bases, the J end lost 8 bases, and 14 bases lay between the germline ends. CDR3 length: 14 residues. Per the germline V gene, CDR1 is MNHEY and CDR2 is SVGEGT. This CDR3 is CASSPGTDYSPLHF. The CDR3 nucleotides read TGTGCCAGCAGCCCCGGGACGGATTATTCACCCCTCCACTTT.

This clonotype showed up just once. The CDR3 reads CASSRQGMGTEAFF. CDR3 bases: TGTGCCAGCAGCCGACAGGGGATGGGCACTGAAGCTTTCTTT. The chain has TRBV3-1 and TRBJ1-1; 8 nucleotides align to TRBD1. This CDR3 contains 14 residues. J gave up 4 bases and V 4 bases, and 5 bases lay outside the gene matches. The germline CDR1 and CDR2 sequences are LGHDT and YNNKEL (reference sequence).

This clonotype was seen only a few times. V usage is TRBV6-5 and J usage is TRBJ1-1; D may be TRBD1 (5 bases). In germline, CDR1 is MNHEY, CDR2 SVGAGI. The CDR3 spans 12 residues. Trimming pared 5 bases from V and 8 bases from J, leaving 12 bases between. DNA of the CDR3: TGTGCCAGCAGTACGGGGACTCGAGAAGCTTTCTTT. The encoded protein is CASSTGTREAFF.

J is TRBJ1-6 and V is TRBV12-3 or TRBV12-4, with 10 bases that match TRBD1. This CDR3 spans 16 amino acids. V shed 0 bases and J 10 bases; nucleotides not matched to a gene: 6. CDR3 region: CASSLAGTGVRSPLHF. CDR3 bases: TGTGCCAGCAGTTTAGCCGGGACAGGGGTACGGTCACCCCTCCACTTT.

CDR3 DNA sequence: TGCGCCAGCAGCTTGGGACTAGCGGGAGATTCCTACGAGCAGTACTTC. It translates to CASSLGLAGDSYEQYF. The chain links TRBV5-1 to TRBJ2-7, with 12 bases lining up with TRBD2. Germline CDR1 SGHRS, CDR2 YFSETQ. This CDR3 has 16 residues. V lost 0 bases and J lost 1; bases outside the gene matches: 2.

Many counts were recorded for this clonotype. The J gene is TRBJ2-1, the V gene TRBV6-1, with D perhaps assigned TRBD1 or TRBD2 (5 bases each). V lost 6 bases and J lost 0, with 12 bases in between. Germline values: CDR1 MNHNS, CDR2 SASEGT. This CDR3 has 15 amino acids. CDR3 bases: TGTGCCAGCAGGACTGGGACGCTCTCCTACAATGAGCAGTTCTTC. It specifies CASRTGTLSYNEQFF.

This clonotype was counted only a few times. J is TRBJ2-7 and V is TRBV29-1; 12 bases are shared with TRBD1. The V segment lost 7 bases and the J segment 7 bases; nucleotides outside the gene matches: 11. This CDR3 has 14 amino acids. CDR1 SQVTM and CDR2 ANQGSEA come from the germline V gene. The CDR3 here is CSAKSRDRGREQYF. In DNA form, the CDR3 reads TGCAGCGCCAAAAGCCGGGACAGGGGGCGGGAGCAGTACTTC.